Presented here are 3 T cell receptor beta chains from one specimen sequenced in a study of neurological immune-mediated disorders. In TCRdb, the 5' RACE reads were re-called with MiXCR into one record per CDR3 protein. The repertoire has 50,000 to 80,000 distinct CDR3 sequences, roughly 3.2% of them found once; the top ten carry over 3.5%. The sequenced material came from PBMCs. Source of these receptors: a man aged 40-55 years with multiple sclerosis.

This clonotype occurred many times. The J gene is TRBJ2-1, the V gene TRBV24-1, with D maybe TRBD2 (6 bases). Between the trimmed V and J ends, which lost 0 bases and 4 bases, there was a span of 21 bases. CDR3 length: 19 amino acids. The germline V gene has CDR1 KGHDR and CDR2 SFDVKD. CDR3 in amino acids: CATSDLRPAGSWGYNEQFF. For the CDR3, the DNA is TGTGCCACCAGTGATTTGAGGCCGGCGGGGTCGTGGGGATACAATGAGCAGTTCTTC.

The table lists this clonotype with many counts. This sequence joins TRBV20-1 and TRBJ2-5; D is ambiguous. The V and J ends lost 0 bases and 7 bases respectively, with 6 bases between them. Germline CDR1 DFQATT, CDR2 SNEGSKA (reference sequence). The CDR3 runs to 11 residues. The CDR3: CSARDWGTQYF. The CDR3 DNA reads as TGCAGTGCTAGAGATTGGGGGACCCAGTACTTC.

Ten or more counts support this clonotype. This chain connects TRBV20-1 to TRBJ2-1, with D maybe TRBD2 (6 bases). The CDR3 covers 15 residues. The V gene's germline CDR1 is DFQATT and CDR2 SNEGSKA (reference sequence). The V and J ends lost 0 bases and 6 bases respectively, with 15 bases between them. CDR3 coding DNA: TGCAGTGCTAGAGATTGGGGCGGGGATCCCAATGAGCAGTTCTTC. Translating gives CSARDWGGDPNEQFF.